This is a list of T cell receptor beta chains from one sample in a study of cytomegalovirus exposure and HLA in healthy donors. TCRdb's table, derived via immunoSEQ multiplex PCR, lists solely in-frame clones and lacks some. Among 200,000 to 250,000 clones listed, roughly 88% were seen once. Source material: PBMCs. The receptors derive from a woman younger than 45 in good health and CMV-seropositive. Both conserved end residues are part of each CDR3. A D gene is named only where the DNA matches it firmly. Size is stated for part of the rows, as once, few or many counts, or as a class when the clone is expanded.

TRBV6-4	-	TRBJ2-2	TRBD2	CASSERETGELFF	TGTGCCAGCAGTGAGCGGGAGACCGGGGAGCTGTTTTTT
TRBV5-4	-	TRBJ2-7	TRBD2	CASSPGLAGDHEQYF	TGTGCCAGCAGCCCGGGACTAGCGGGAGATCACGAGCAGTACTTC
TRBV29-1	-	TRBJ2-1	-	CSALTNEQFF	TGCAGCGCCCTTACCAATGAGCAGTTCTTC
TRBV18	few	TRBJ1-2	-	CASSPDPYGYTF	TGTGCCAGCTCACCAGACCCCTATGGCTACACCTTC
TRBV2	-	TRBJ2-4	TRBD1	CASRATGQNIQYF	TGTGCCAGCAGGGCGACAGGGCAAAACATTCAGTACTTC
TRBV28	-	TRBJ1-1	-	CASSLQAPGTEAFF	TGTGCCAGCAGCTTACAAGCGCCAGGGACTGAAGCTTTCTTT
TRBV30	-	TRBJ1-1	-	CAWSKQAAGNTEAFF	TGTGCCTGGAGTAAACAGGCTGCCGGGAACACTGAAGCTTTCTTT
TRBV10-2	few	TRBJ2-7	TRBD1	CASSDREHEQYF	TGCGCCAGTTCGGACAGGGAGCACGAGCAGTACTTC
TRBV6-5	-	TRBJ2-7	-	CASSYRNEQYF	TGTGCCAGCAGTTACAGGAACGAGCAGTACTTC
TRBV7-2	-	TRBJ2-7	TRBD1	CASDWTGHSYEQYF	TGTGCCAGCGACTGGACAGGGCACTCCTACGAGCAGTACTTC
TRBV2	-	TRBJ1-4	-	CASRPAAATNEKLFF	TGTGCCAGCAGGCCCGCGGCAGCAACTAATGAAAAACTGTTTTTT
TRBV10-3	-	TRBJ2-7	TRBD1	CAINSWTGYEQYF	TGTGCCATCAATTCATGGACAGGGTACGAGCAGTACTTC
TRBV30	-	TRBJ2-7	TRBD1	CAWMGQGGHYEQYF	TGTGCCTGGATGGGACAGGGGGGTCATTACGAGCAGTACTTC
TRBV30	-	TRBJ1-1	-	CAWSVQEGTEAFF	TGTGCCTGGAGCGTACAGGAAGGCACTGAAGCTTTCTTT
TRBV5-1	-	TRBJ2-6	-	CASSLVAAGANVLTF	TGCGCCAGCAGCTTGGTGGCAGCTGGGGCCAACGTCCTGACTTTC
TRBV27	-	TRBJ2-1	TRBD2	CASTGGLAAYNEQFF	TGTGCCAGCACTGGGGGACTAGCGGCATACAATGAGCAGTTCTTC
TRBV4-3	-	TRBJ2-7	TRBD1	CASSQEIGTGSRYEQYF	TGCGCCAGCAGCCAAGAGATCGGGACAGGGTCCCGGTACGAGCAGTACTTC
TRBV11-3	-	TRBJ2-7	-	CASSPSWGGILDF	TGTGCCAGCAGCCCCAGTTGGGGGGGCATTTTAGACTTC
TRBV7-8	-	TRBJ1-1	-	CASSPRGSVENTEAFF	TGTGCCAGCAGCCCAAGGGGTTCGGTGGAGAACACTGAAGCTTTCTTT
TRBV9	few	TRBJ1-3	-	CASSVGLTGSSGNTIYF	TGTGCCAGCAGCGTAGGTTTGACAGGCAGCTCTGGAAACACCATATATTTT
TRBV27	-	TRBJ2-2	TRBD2	CASSLRLAGGRTGELFF	TGTGCCAGCAGTTTAAGACTAGCGGGAGGAAGGACCGGGGAGCTGTTTTTT
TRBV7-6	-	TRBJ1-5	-	CASSLNDRYSNQPQHF	TGTGCCAGCAGCTTAAATGACAGGTACAGCAATCAGCCCCAGCATTTT
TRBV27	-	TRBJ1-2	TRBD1	CASRTTGGYGYTF	TGTGCCAGCAGGACGACAGGGGGCTATGGCTACACCTTC
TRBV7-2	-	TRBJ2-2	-	CASSLFRSNTGELFF	TGTGCCAGCAGCTTATTCAGGTCGAACACCGGGGAGCTGTTTTTT
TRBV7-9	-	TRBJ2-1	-	CASSPSAGTVSSEQFF	TGTGCCAGCAGCCCTAGCGCGGGGACAGTGTCCAGTGAGCAGTTCTTC
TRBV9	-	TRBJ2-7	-	CASSGVDTTSYEQYF	TGTGCCAGCAGCGGGGTGGACACGACATCCTACGAGCAGTACTTC
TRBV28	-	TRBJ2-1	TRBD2	CASSTPPGTSGGHYNEQFF	TGTGCCAGCAGTACGCCCCCCGGGACTAGCGGGGGGCACTACAATGAGCAGTTCTTC
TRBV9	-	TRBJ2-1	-	CASSPSGGAYNEQFF	TGTGCCAGCAGCCCTAGTGGGGGCGCCTACAATGAGCAGTTCTTC
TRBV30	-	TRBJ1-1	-	CAWEKTEAFF	TGTGCCTGGGAAAAAACTGAAGCTTTCTTT
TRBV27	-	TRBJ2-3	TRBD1	CASSPDRGTDTQYF	TGTGCCAGCAGTCCCGACAGGGGCACAGATACGCAGTATTTT
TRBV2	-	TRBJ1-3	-	CASSGPRNTIYF	TGTGCCAGCAGCGGACCGCGGAACACCATATATTTT
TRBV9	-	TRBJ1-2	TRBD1	CASSLQGLNYGYTF	TGTGCCAGCAGCTTACAGGGGCTCAACTATGGCTACACCTTC
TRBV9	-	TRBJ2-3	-	CASSVSARADHTDTQYF	TGTGCCAGCAGCGTCTCCGCACGAGCGGACCACACAGATACGCAGTATTTT
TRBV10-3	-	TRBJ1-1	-	CAISGTPIGGETFF	TGTGCCATCAGTGGGACCCCCATAGGAGGTGAAACTTTCTTT
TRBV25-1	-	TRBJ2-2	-	CASSVGGNTGELFF	TGTGCCAGCAGTGTAGGGGGAAACACCGGGGAGCTGTTTTTT